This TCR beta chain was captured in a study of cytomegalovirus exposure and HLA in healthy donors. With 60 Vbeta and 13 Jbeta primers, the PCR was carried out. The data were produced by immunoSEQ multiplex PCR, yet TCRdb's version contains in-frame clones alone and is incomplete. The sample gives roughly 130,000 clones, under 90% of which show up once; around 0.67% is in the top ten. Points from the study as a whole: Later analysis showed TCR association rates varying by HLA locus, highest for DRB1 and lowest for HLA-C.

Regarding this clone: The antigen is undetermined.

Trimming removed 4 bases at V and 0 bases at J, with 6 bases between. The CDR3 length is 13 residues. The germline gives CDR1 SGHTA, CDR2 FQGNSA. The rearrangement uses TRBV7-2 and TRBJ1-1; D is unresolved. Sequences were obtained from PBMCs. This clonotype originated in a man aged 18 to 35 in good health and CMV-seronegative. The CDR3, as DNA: TGTGCCAGCAGCTACGCAGTGAACACTGAAGCTTTCTTT. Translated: CASSYAVNTEAFF.